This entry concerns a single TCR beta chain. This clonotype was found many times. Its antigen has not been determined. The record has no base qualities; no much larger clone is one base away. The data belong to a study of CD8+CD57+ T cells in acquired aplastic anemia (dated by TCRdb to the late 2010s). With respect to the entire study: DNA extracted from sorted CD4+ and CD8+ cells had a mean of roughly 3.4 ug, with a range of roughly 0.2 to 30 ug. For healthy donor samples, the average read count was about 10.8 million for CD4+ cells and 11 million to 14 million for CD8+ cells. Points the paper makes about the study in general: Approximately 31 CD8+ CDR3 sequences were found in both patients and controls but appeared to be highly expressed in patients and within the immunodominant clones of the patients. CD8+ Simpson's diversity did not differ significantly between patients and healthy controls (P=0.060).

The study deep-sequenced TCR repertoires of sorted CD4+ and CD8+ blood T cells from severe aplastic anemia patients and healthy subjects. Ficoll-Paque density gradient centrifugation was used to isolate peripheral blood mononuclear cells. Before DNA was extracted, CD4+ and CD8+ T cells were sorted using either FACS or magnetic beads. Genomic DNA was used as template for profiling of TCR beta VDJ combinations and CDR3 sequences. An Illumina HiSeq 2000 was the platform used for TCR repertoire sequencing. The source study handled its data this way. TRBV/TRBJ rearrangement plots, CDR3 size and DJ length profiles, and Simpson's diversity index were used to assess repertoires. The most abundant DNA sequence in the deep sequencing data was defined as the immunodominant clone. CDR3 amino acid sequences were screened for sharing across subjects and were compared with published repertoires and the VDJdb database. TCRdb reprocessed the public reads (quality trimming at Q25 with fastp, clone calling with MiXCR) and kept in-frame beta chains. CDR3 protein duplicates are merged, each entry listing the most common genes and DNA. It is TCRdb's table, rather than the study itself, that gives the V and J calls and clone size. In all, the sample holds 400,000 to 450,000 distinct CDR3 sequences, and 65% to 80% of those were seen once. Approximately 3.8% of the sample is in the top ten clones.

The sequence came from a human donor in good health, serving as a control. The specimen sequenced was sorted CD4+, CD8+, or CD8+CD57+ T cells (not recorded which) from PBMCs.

The CDR3 protein sequence reads: CAWSQGLYQPQHF. The nucleotide sequence reads TGTGCCTGGAGTCAGGGACTTTACCAGCCCCAGCATTTT. The rearrangement joined TRBV30 to TRBJ1-5, with a tentative D gene TRBD1 over 5 matching bases. V is clipped by 2 bases and J by 7 bases, and the sequence between their germline boundaries is 12 bases long. The CDR3 runs 13 residues from the cysteine to the phenylalanine. Of the read, only the CDR3 DNA is kept; its 39 bases are in frame from base 1. CDR1 GTSNPN and CDR2 SVGIG were looked up in the germline V gene (reference sequence).